The rows below give T cell receptor beta chains drawn from one sample of a study of blood T cells in healthy people across ages. TCRdb re-called the 5' RACE reads with MiXCR, one entry per CDR3 protein. The sample carries hundreds of thousands of distinct CDR3 sequences, approximately 40% recorded once. Sequenced: blood. The receptors originated from a man aged 80 or over in good health. Each CDR3 is given with its conserved first and last residue. The D gene is left open where the match is weak. For some rows the clone size is stated as once, few or many, or as a class when expanded; others skip it.

TGTGCCAGCAGCCGGACTAGCAGTGTGAATGAGCAGTTCTTC | CASSRTSSVNEQFF | few | TRBV7-2 | TRBD2 | TRBJ2-1
TGTGCCAGCACCTTGACCGACTATGGCTACACCTTC | CASTLTDYGYTF | NA | TRBV6-6 | NA | TRBJ1-2
TGCGCCAGCGGAGGACAGTTCCAAGAGACCCAGTACTTC | CASGGQFQETQYF | NA | TRBV10-2 | NA | TRBJ2-5
TGTGCCAGCAGCCAGACAGGGGGCTTGTACGAGCAGTACTTC | CASSQTGGLYEQYF | NA | TRBV14 | TRBD1 | TRBJ2-7
TGTGCCAGCTCACCTATTACAGAGGGTGAGCAGTTCTTC | CASSPITEGEQFF | few | TRBV18 | NA | TRBJ2-1
TGCAGCGTTGAAATCGGGACACGCTCTGGGGCCAACGTCCTGACTTTC | CSVEIGTRSGANVLTF | many | TRBV29-1 | NA | TRBJ2-6
TGCGCCAGCACGGACACATCTAGCACAGATACGCAGTATTTT | CASTDTSSTDTQYF | many | TRBV5-1 | NA | TRBJ2-3
TGTGCCAGCAGCTCGACAGGGGGTTCAGAGACCCAGTACTTC | CASSSTGGSETQYF | NA | TRBV3-1 | TRBD1 | TRBJ2-5
TGCGCCAGCAGCCAATGGATCCGCGGCAGGGGGGACGAGCAGTACTTC | CASSQWIRGRGDEQYF | few | TRBV4-3 | NA | TRBJ2-7
TGTGCCAGCAGTGGGACAGGAGACTACGAGCAGTACTTC | CASSGTGDYEQYF | few | TRBV28 | TRBD1 | TRBJ2-7
TGTGCCAGCAGCACGAAAACCGGTGGCGGCTACAGAGGGGATGAGCAGTTCTTC | CASSTKTGGGYRGDEQFF | NA | TRBV7-2 | NA | TRBJ2-1
TGTGCCAGCAGCTCGGGGACAGGTAGCAATCAGCCCCAGCATTTT | CASSSGTGSNQPQHF | few | TRBV7-8 | TRBD1 | TRBJ1-5
TGTGCCAGCAGCCCCATAGCCGGGGGCTTGAACACTGAAGCTTTCTTT | CASSPIAGGLNTEAFF | NA | TRBV5-6 | NA | TRBJ1-1
TGTGCCAGCAGTTACTCGGGTGGAAAACTGTTTTTT | CASSYSGGKLFF | few | TRBV6-2/TRBV6-3 | NA | TRBJ1-4
TGTGCCAGCTCACCGAGTTCCGGGACAGGGGGCGAGGGCTACACCTTC | CASSPSSGTGGEGYTF | NA | TRBV18 | TRBD1 | TRBJ1-2
TGTGCCAGCAGCTCAGGGACGGGGGGCCTGAACACCATATATTTT | CASSSGTGGLNTIYF | NA | TRBV7-2 | NA | TRBJ1-3
TGTGCCAGCAGCTTCGGATTTCAGGGTGGGGAGCAGTTCTTC | CASSFGFQGGEQFF | NA | TRBV11-3 | NA | TRBJ2-1
TGTGCCAGCAGTTCCCGTTTCAATGAGCAGTTCTTC | CASSSRFNEQFF | NA | TRBV7-9 | NA | TRBJ2-1
TGTGCCAGCAGCCAGAGCGGTCCTAGCGGGGGGCGACTCTACGAGCAGTACTTC | CASSQSGPSGGRLYEQYF | NA | TRBV6-1 | TRBD2 | TRBJ2-7
TGTGCCAGCAGTTTTTATAGCAATCAGCCCCAGCATTTT | CASSFYSNQPQHF | NA | TRBV28 | NA | TRBJ1-5
TGCAGTGCTAGAAGGACTGCTGCCCATGAGCAGTACTTC | CSARRTAAHEQYF | NA | TRBV20-1 | NA | TRBJ2-7
TGCAGTGCTAGAGATCATGATGAGGGCTACACCTTC | CSARDHDEGYTF | NA | TRBV20-1 | NA | TRBJ1-2
TGTGCTAGTAGTCCGGGGGCCTCTGGAAACACCATATATTTT | CASSPGASGNTIYF | few | TRBV12-5 | NA | TRBJ1-3
TGCAGTGCTAGAAAGCCCCGGGCTTCTGAGAATGAGCAGTACTTC | CSARKPRASENEQYF | NA | TRBV20-1 | NA | TRBJ2-7
TGCGCCAGCAGCCAAGCTTTAATAGGGGCCACGACCGCGAACACCGGGGAGCTGTTTTTT | CASSQALIGATTANTGELFF | NA | TRBV4-3 | NA | TRBJ2-2
TGTGCCACCCAGGGGGACTATAGCAATCAGCCCCAGCATTTT | CATQGDYSNQPQHF | NA | TRBV6-2/TRBV6-3 | TRBD1 | TRBJ1-5
TGTGCCTGCAGCGTAACCGGGGGTGCAGATACGCAGTATTTT | CACSVTGGADTQYF | NA | TRBV9 | NA | TRBJ2-3
TGTGCCAGCAGCGGGTCCGGGACTACGCAGACCCAGTACTTC | CASSGSGTTQTQYF | NA | TRBV7-9 | TRBD2 | TRBJ2-5
TGTGCCAGCAGTTACTCCCATAGCGGGATTGGTTCCGAGCAGTACTTC | CASSYSHSGIGSEQYF | few | TRBV6-6 | TRBD2 | TRBJ2-7
TGTGCCAGCAGCTTAGCGGGTAACCAAGAGACCCAGTACTTC | CASSLAGNQETQYF | NA | TRBV7-8 | NA | TRBJ2-5
TGTGCCACCAGTGGGGCGGGACGAGAGACCCAGTACTTC | CATSGAGRETQYF | few | TRBV24-1 | NA | TRBJ2-5
TGTGCCAGCAGACACCGGAACAATGAGCAGTTCTTC | CASRHRNNEQFF | NA | TRBV25-1 | NA | TRBJ2-1
TGTGCCAGCACCCGAACCCGGACGGGAAACACTGAAGCTTTCTTT | CASTRTRTGNTEAFF | NA | TRBV6-2/TRBV6-3 | NA | TRBJ1-1
TGTGCCAGCAGCCCCTACCGGGGGGGCCGAAGCAATGAGCAGTACTTC | CASSPYRGGRSNEQYF | NA | TRBV3-1 | TRBD2 | TRBJ2-7
TGTGCCAGCAGTTCGGGGACCCGGACGGGCAACTACGAGCAGTACTTC | CASSSGTRTGNYEQYF | NA | TRBV7-2 | NA | TRBJ2-7
TGTGCCAGCAAGGCAGGTGGCATCTGTGGCTACACCTTC | CASKAGGICGYTF | NA | TRBV6-2/TRBV6-3 | NA | TRBJ1-2
TGTGCCAGCCAATTTGGGGGAGCGCGGGAGGGCCGAAACATTCAGTACTTC | CASQFGGAREGRNIQYF | NA | TRBV7-2 | TRBD2 | TRBJ2-4
TGTGCCAGCAGGTGGCAGGGGGGAACCTACGAGCAGTACTTC | CASRWQGGTYEQYF | NA | TRBV28 | NA | TRBJ2-7
TGTGCCTGGGGCAAGGTGGGGAATGAGCAGTTCTTC | CAWGKVGNEQFF | few | TRBV30 | NA | TRBJ2-1
TGTGCCAGCAGCTTACGGACAGGGGGTGGTTCACCCCTCCACTTT | CASSLRTGGGSPLHF | NA | TRBV7-2 | TRBD1 | TRBJ1-6
TGTGCCAGCAGCCCCCCCCTAGCGGGATTCAATGAGCAGTTCTTC | CASSPPLAGFNEQFF | few | TRBV14 | TRBD2 | TRBJ2-1
TGCGCCAGCAGCCAAGAACAACCACCGGGACAGGGGACTTATGAAGCTTTCTTT | CASSQEQPPGQGTYEAFF | NA | TRBV4-1 | TRBD1 | TRBJ1-1
TGCAGTGCTAGAGATGCCGTAAGGGACAGTAGCAATCAGCCCCAGCATTTT | CSARDAVRDSSNQPQHF | NA | TRBV20-1 | TRBD1 | TRBJ1-5
TGTGCCAGCAGCTTAGAGTTCTCGCGGGGGGTCTACGAGCAGTACTTC | CASSLEFSRGVYEQYF | NA | TRBV7-2 | TRBD2 | TRBJ2-7
TGCGCCAGCAGGGGGACTAGCGGGGTTAGCACAGATACGCAGTATTTT | CASRGTSGVSTDTQYF | NA | TRBV5-1 | TRBD2 | TRBJ2-3
TGTGCCAGCAGTTTAGGGGCTGTTGTTCAAGAGACCCAGTACTTC | CASSLGAVVQETQYF | many | TRBV28 | NA | TRBJ2-5
TGTGCCACCAGTTCAGGTACCTACGAGCAGTACTTC | CATSSGTYEQYF | NA | TRBV24-1 | NA | TRBJ2-7